A selection of T cell receptor beta chains follows, all from one sample in a study of OX40 agonist ivuxolimab in advanced cancers. The method was immunoSEQ multiplex PCR; TCRdb's version includes in-frame clones alone and lacks a portion of them. The sample lists 55,000 to 80,000 clones, about 80% occurring once. The material was CD4+ or CD8+ T cells sorted from blood, obtained in a trial of the OX40 agonist ivuxolimab. These receptors all stem from an adult with an advanced solid tumor such as melanoma, head and neck, liver or kidney cancer. The CDR3 runs from the conserved cysteine through the conserved F or W. Each record gives: V gene, clone size, D gene, J gene, CDR3 protein, CDR3 DNA. D genes are given only for firm matches. Size tells how often a clone was seen (once, few, many) or the class of an expanded clone, and some rows leave it out.

>TRBV6-5|NA|TRBD1|TRBJ1-1
CASSQDRVGTLAFF
TGTGCCAGCAGCCAGGACAGGGTCGGTACGTTAGCTTTCTTT
>TRBV9|NA|NA|TRBJ1-1
CASSLTGNTEAFF
TGTGCCAGCAGCTTGACAGGGAACACTGAAGCTTTCTTT
>TRBV7-8|NA|NA|TRBJ2-2
CASNPTGPNTGELFF
TGTGCCAGCAACCCCACAGGGCCGAACACCGGGGAGCTGTTTTTT
>TRBV5-4|NA|TRBD2|TRBJ2-2
CASSSAGEEELFF
TGTGCCAGCAGCTCAGCGGGAGAGGAGGAGCTGTTTTTT
>TRBV27|NA|NA|TRBJ1-2
CASSRGSGGYTF
TGTGCCAGCAGTAGGGGCTCGGGGGGCTACACCTTC
>TRBV9|NA|NA|TRBJ1-2
CASSVGDSQGYYGYTF
TGTGCCAGCAGCGTAGGAGACAGCCAAGGGTACTATGGCTACACCTTC
>TRBV11-2|NA|NA|TRBJ2-1
CASSLEGGEWNEQFF
TGTGCCAGCAGCTTAGAGGGGGGAGAATGGAATGAGCAGTTCTTC
>TRBV14|NA|NA|TRBJ2-4
CASSQDLSSGYSKNIQYF
TGTGCCAGCAGCCAAGATCTAAGTAGCGGATATAGCAAAAACATTCAGTACTTC
>TRBV23-1|NA|TRBD2|TRBJ2-7
CASSQSWDRGGLAGESHYEQYF
TGCGCCAGCAGTCAATCCTGGGACAGGGGGGGACTAGCGGGAGAATCGCACTACGAGCAGTACTTC
>TRBV2|NA|NA|TRBJ2-1
CASSEADRPGYNEQFF
TGTGCCAGCAGTGAAGCCGACAGGCCGGGCTACAATGAGCAGTTCTTC
>TRBV5-6|once|TRBD2|TRBJ2-7
CASSLRAGGIYEQYF
TGTGCCAGCAGCCTTCGGGCGGGAGGGATCTACGAGCAGTACTTC
>TRBV12-5|NA|TRBD1|TRBJ1-5
CASGSGQGHQPQHF
TGTGCTAGTGGTTCCGGACAGGGTCATCAGCCCCAGCATTTT
>TRBV19|NA|NA|TRBJ2-5
CASSPAGAQETQYF
TGTGCCAGTAGTCCGGCCGGGGCACAAGAGACCCAGTACTTC
>TRBV7-6|NA|TRBD2|TRBJ2-1
CASSVSGSSYNEQFF
TGTGCCAGCAGCGTTAGCGGGAGCTCCTACAATGAGCAGTTCTTC
>TRBV21-1|once|NA|TRBJ1-3
CASSGEEGACGNTIYF
TGTGCCAGCAGCGGGGAGGAGGGGGCCTGTGGAAACACCATATATTTT
>TRBV30|few|NA|TRBJ1-2
CAWTSAGNNYGYTF
TGTGCCTGGACTAGTGCAGGGAACAACTATGGCTACACCTTC
>TRBV10-3|NA|NA|TRBJ2-1
CAISGEVNEQFF
TGTGCCATCAGTGGGGAGGTCAATGAGCAGTTCTTC
>TRBV5-6|NA|NA|TRBJ1-2
CASSSLEFPYGYTF
TGTGCCAGCAGCTCTCTCGAGTTTCCCTATGGCTACACCTTC
>TRBV6-1|NA|TRBD1|TRBJ1-6
CASTGGNTYNSPLHF
TGTGCCAGCACAGGGGGAAATACCTATAATTCACCCCTCCACTTT
>TRBV5-1|NA|NA|TRBJ1-2
CASSFAGSGYTF
TGCGCCAGCAGCTTCGCGGGGTCTGGCTACACCTTC
>TRBV6-4|once|NA|TRBJ1-2
CAETRGGGGCNYGYTF
TGTGCCGAAACGCGAGGGGGTGGGGGATGTAACTATGGCTACACCTTC
>TRBV9|NA|TRBD1|TRBJ1-4
CASSATGGAGKLFF
TGTGCCAGCAGCGCGACAGGGGGCGCAGGAAAACTGTTTTTT
>TRBV7-3|few|NA|TRBJ1-1
CASSPSPGDTEAFF
TGTGCCAGCAGCCCTTCTCCGGGTGACACTGAAGCTTTCTTT
>TRBV5-1|NA|NA|TRBJ1-5
CASSFAGKENQPQHF
TGCGCCAGCAGCTTCGCTGGGAAGGAAAATCAGCCCCAGCATTTT
>TRBV7-2|NA|NA|TRBJ1-5
CASSLSPVSQPQHF
TGTGCCAGCAGCTTGTCCCCAGTATCTCAGCCCCAGCATTTT
>TRBV27|NA|NA|TRBJ1-1
CASLSWGVTEAFF
TGTGCCAGCCTCTCGTGGGGGGTAACTGAAGCTTTCTTT
>TRBV5-5|NA|TRBD1|TRBJ2-7
CASSSPGQTYEQYF
TGTGCCAGCAGCTCGCCGGGACAGACCTACGAGCAGTACTTC
>TRBV7-2|NA|TRBD1|TRBJ2-7
CASSLPLGGVYEQYF
TGTGCCAGCAGCTTACCCCTAGGGGGCGTCTACGAGCAGTACTTC
>TRBV30|NA|TRBD1|TRBJ1-6
CAWSPTGLPNSPLHF
TGTGCCTGGAGTCCGACAGGGCTTCCCAATTCACCCCTCCACTTT
>TRBV7-2|few|NA|TRBJ2-1
CASSLEKGPKFF
TGTGCCAGCAGCTTAGAGAAGGGTCCCAAGTTCTTC
>TRBV7-2|NA|TRBD2|TRBJ2-7
CASSLGLAGGSYEQYF
TGTGCCAGCAGCTTAGGACTAGCGGGGGGTTCCTACGAGCAGTACTTC
>TRBV7-2|NA|NA|TRBJ1-3
CASSHRPGRSSGNTIYF
TGTGCCAGCAGCCACCGACCGGGACGGTCTTCTGGAAACACCATATATTTT
>TRBV19|NA|NA|TRBJ2-7
CASTLRGDSYEQYF
TGTGCCAGTACGCTTAGGGGGGACTCCTACGAGCAGTACTTC
>TRBV15|NA|NA|TRBJ1-4
CATSRATEVNEKLFF
TGTGCCACCAGCAGAGCGACCGAAGTTAATGAAAAACTGTTTTTT
>TRBV11-2|NA|NA|TRBJ2-7
CASSLDSGVSEQYF
TGTGCCAGCAGCTTGGACAGTGGGGTTTCCGAGCAGTACTTC
>TRBV14|NA|TRBD2|TRBJ2-1
CASSLSGLLQDEQFF
TGTGCCAGCAGCCTTAGCGGGTTGCTACAGGATGAGCAGTTCTTC
>TRBV7-2|NA|NA|TRBJ1-3
CASSLGGVPSGNTIYF
TGTGCCAGCAGCTTGGGCGGCGTTCCCTCTGGAAACACCATATATTTT
>TRBV2|NA|TRBD1|TRBJ1-2
CASRGQGSGYGYTF
TGTGCCAGCAGGGGACAGGGGAGCGGCTATGGCTACACCTTC
>TRBV5-5|NA|NA|TRBJ2-5
CASSLAPQETQYF
TGTGCCAGCAGCTTGGCCCCGCAGGAGACCCAGTACTTC
>TRBV6-5|NA|NA|TRBJ2-5
CASSYKSGPVETQYF
TGTGCCAGCAGTTACAAATCGGGGCCGGTTGAGACCCAGTACTTC